Below, 15 T cell receptor beta chains from the same sample are listed, as sequenced in a study of long-term antiretroviral therapy in people with HIV. Sequencing used immunoSEQ v3.0 at survey level. Method: immunoSEQ multiplex PCR; TCRdb's copy keeps in-frame clones and lacks some. The table shows approximately 18,000 clones, with 91% occurring only once. Here the sequenced sample was unsorted PBMCs, taken 3 years after starting antiretroviral therapy. The receptors originated from a man aged 50 to 59 with HIV.

The CDR3 here is CAISEGAGGTEAFF. The CDR3 DNA is TGTGCCATCAGTGAGGGGGCGGGTGGCACTGAAGCTTTCTTT. The chain joins TRBV10-3 to TRBJ1-1; possibly TRBD1 for D (5 bases). The CDR3 extends over 14 amino acids. Trimming took 2 bases from V and 4 from J, leaving 11 bases between them. Germline loops: CDR1 ENHRY, CDR2 SYGVKD.

The chain employs TRBV7-8 and TRBJ1-5; 7 nucleotides agree with TRBD1. The CDR3 runs 15 residues. Germline trimming cut 5 bases from V and 2 bases from J; bases unmatched to any gene: 6. The germline V gene has CDR1 SGHVS and CDR2 FQNEAQ. This CDR3 is CASSGHTGGNQPQHF. The CDR3 bases are TGTGCCAGCAGCGGACACACAGGGGGCAATCAGCCCCAGCATTTT.

J is TRBJ2-5 and V is TRBV30; no definite D call. CDR1 and CDR2 (germline): GTSNPN, SVGIG (reference sequence). V dropped 3 bases and J dropped 2 bases, with 4 bases sitting between them. The CDR3 is made up of 11 amino acids. The CDR3 loop reads CAWREQETQYF. The CDR3 nucleotides read TGTGCCTGGAGGGAGCAAGAGACCCAGTACTTC.

The chain uses TRBV30 and TRBJ2-7; D is uncertain. Germline assignment: CDR1 GTSNPN and CDR2 SVGIG (reference sequence). The germline V and J ends were trimmed by 0 bases and 2 bases, with 8 bases remaining between them. This CDR3 has 13 residues. The CDR3 region has the DNA TGTGCCTGGAGTGTGGCAGCACCCTACGAGCAGTACTTC. As protein: CAWSVAAPYEQYF. Full variable domain (missing parts from reference TRBV30 and TRBJ2-7): SQTIHQWPATLVQPVGSPLSLECTVEGTSNPNLYWYRQAAGRGLQLLFYSVGIGQISSEVPQNLSASRPQDRQFILSSKKLLLSDSGFYLCAWSVAAPYEQYFGPGTRLTVT.

This clone appeared a few times. The chain employs TRBV7-9 and TRBJ1-2, with a tentative D call TRBD1 (5 bases). The CDR3 consists of 15 residues. V was clipped by 5 bases and J by 6 bases, with 19 bases between them. Germline values: CDR1 SEHNR, CDR2 FQNEAQ (reference sequence). The CDR3 here is CASSPVPREVDGYTF. The DNA for the CDR3 is TGTGCCAGCAGCCCCGTCCCCAGGGAGGTGGATGGCTACACCTTC.

The chain has TRBV30 and TRBJ2-2; a weak D match, TRBD1 (6 bases). Between the trimmed V and J ends, which lost 3 bases and 5 bases, there was a span of 13 bases. CDR1 is GTSNPN and CDR2 is SVGIG in the germline V gene (reference sequence). The CDR3 totals 14 residues. In DNA form, the CDR3 reads TGTGCCTGGAGGACAGGCATTCATACCGGGGAGCTGTTTTTT. Translation gives CAWRTGIHTGELFF. Together with reference TRBV30 and TRBJ2-2, the CDR3 gives the full variable domain: SQTIHQWPATLVQPVGSPLSLECTVEGTSNPNLYWYRQAAGRGLQLLFYSVGIGQISSEVPQNLSASRPQDRQFILSSKKLLLSDSGFYLCAWRTGIHTGELFFGEGSRLTVL.

This rearrangement joins TRBV5-4 to TRBJ1-1; D remains unclear. Trimming cost V 3 bases and J 1 base, with 10 bases left between them. The CDR3 contains 14 residues. Germline CDR1 reads SGHNT; CDR2 reads YYREEE (reference sequence). CDR3 in DNA: TGTGCCAGCAGCTACTTACAGAAGAACACTGAAGCTTTCTTT. Amino acids: CASSYLQKNTEAFF.

This rearrangement joins TRBV18 to TRBJ2-3; TRBD2 agrees at 8 bases. The CDR3 is 15 amino acids. J gave up 5 bases and V 3 bases, and 7 bases lay outside the gene matches. CDR1 KGHSH and CDR2 LQKENI come from the germline V gene. In nucleotides, the CDR3 is TGTGCCAGCTCACCCTCCCAGCGGGGGAAAGATACGCAGTATTTT. As protein: CASSPSQRGKDTQYF.

V usage is TRBV27 and J usage is TRBJ2-1; D is perhaps TRBD1 or TRBD2 (6 bases each). The CDR3 loop spans 15 amino acids. Per germline, CDR1 MNHEY and CDR2 SMNVEV (reference sequence). The V end lost 5 bases, the J end lost 3 bases, and 14 bases lay between the germline ends. The CDR3 DNA reads as TGTGCCAGCAGTCCCTACGGGGGCGTCTACAATGAGCAGTTCTTC. This gives the protein CASSPYGGVYNEQFF.

This clone was seen more than once but under ten times. The V and J genes are TRBV7-9 and TRBJ1-5, with D perhaps TRBD1 (6 bases). The CDR3 extends over 12 amino acids. V lost 5 bases, J lost 5 bases, and 7 bases lay in between. CDR1 SEHNR and CDR2 FQNEAQ come from the germline V gene (reference sequence). CDR3 DNA sequence: TGTGCCAGCAGCAACAGGGATCAGCCCCAGCATTTT. Its translation is CASSNRDQPQHF.

This clone came up once. This rearrangement joins TRBV25-1 to TRBJ1-2; D gene unclear. Germline CDR1 and CDR2: MGHDK and SYGVNS. The CDR3 totals 14 residues. V gave up 4 bases and J gave up 1 base, with 10 bases separating them. DNA of the CDR3: TGTGCCAGCAGTGGTCTTGGGGTTAACTATGGCTACACCTTC. As protein: CASSGLGVNYGYTF.

The chain carries TRBV30 and TRBJ1-5; 7 bases are a match to TRBD1. The germline CDR1 and CDR2 sequences are GTSNPN and SVGIG (reference sequence). V was pared by 0 bases and J by 5 bases, with 7 bases of the junction left unmatched. This CDR3 comprises 15 residues. CDR3 in amino acids: CAWSVQSGGYQPQHF. CDR3 DNA sequence: TGTGCCTGGAGTGTTCAGTCAGGGGGGTATCAGCCCCAGCATTTT. The entire variable domain, with the rest obtained from reference TRBV30 and TRBJ1-5, is as follows: SQTIHQWPATLVQPVGSPLSLECTVEGTSNPNLYWYRQAAGRGLQLLFYSVGIGQISSEVPQNLSASRPQDRQFILSSKKLLLSDSGFYLCAWSVQSGGYQPQHFGDGTRLSIL.

V gene TRBV27 combines with J gene TRBJ2-3, with 13 bases aligning to TRBD2. The V gene end was trimmed by 6 bases and the J gene end by 3 bases; junction bases not matched to a gene: 6. From germline, CDR1 is MNHEY and CDR2 SMNVEV (reference sequence). The CDR3 contains 16 residues. CDR3 residues: CASRRLAGGVTDTQYF. In DNA form, the CDR3 reads TGTGCCAGCAGGAGACTAGCGGGGGGAGTAACAGATACGCAGTATTTT.

The chain uses TRBV7-2 and TRBJ1-2; 9 bases line up with TRBD1. CDR1 and CDR2 from the germline V gene are SGHTA and FQGNSA. The trim removed 3 bases at V and 7 bases at J, leaving 3 bases unmatched. The CDR3 spans 13 residues. CDR3 in DNA: TGTGCCAGCAGCTTCTCGACAGGGGGTGGCTACACCTTC. Its translation: CASSFSTGGGYTF. The full variable domain, with the rest looked up from reference TRBV7-2 and TRBJ1-2, is GAGVSQSPSNKVTEKGKDVELRCDPISGHTALYWYRQSLGQGLEFLIYFQGNSAPDKSGLPSDRFSAERTGGSVSTLTIQRTQQEDSAVYLCASSFSTGGGYTFGSGTRLTVV.

The rearrangement joins TRBV29-1 to TRBJ2-7; D is uncertain. CDR3 size: 12 residues. The germline V and J ends were trimmed by 4 bases and 4 bases, with 11 bases remaining between them. Germline V gives CDR1 SQVTM, CDR2 ANQGSEA. CDR3 coding DNA: TGCAGCGTTGGGGGTTGGGGATACGAGCAGTACTTC. Translated: CSVGGWGYEQYF.